This TCR beta chain was documented in a study of radiotherapy plus CTLA-4 blockade in lung cancer. Looked up from germline, CDR1 is SGHTA and CDR2 is FQGNSA. V lost 0 bases, J lost 8 bases, and 8 bases stayed unmatched. CDR3 length: 15 residues. Receiving focal radiation plus CTLA-4 blockade with ipilimumab were patients who had chemo-refractory metastatic non-small-cell lung cancer. This clone was seen a few times. The method was immunoSEQ multiplex PCR; TCRdb's version includes in-frame clones alone and lacks a portion of them. The sample includes fewer than 45,000 clones, 85% of them seen just once.

This TCR derives from a human donor with non-small cell lung cancer who had stable disease on radiotherapy plus ipilimumab. The starting material was peripheral blood, obtained from a patient treated with radiotherapy plus ipilimumab. V and J are TRBV7-2 and TRBJ1-1, with 8 positions matching TRBD1. CDR3: CASSLAPGTGYEAFF. CDR3 nucleotide sequence: TGTGCCAGCAGCTTAGCTCCCGGGACAGGTTACGAAGCTTTCTTT.